This entry concerns a single T cell receptor beta chain. What it binds is unknown. With 60 Vbeta and 13 Jbeta primers, the PCR was carried out. This table comes from immunoSEQ multiplex PCR, and its TCRdb copy is limited to in-frame clones, with some not included. The data show 210,000 or so clones, approximately 80% seen once. This CDR3 comprises 12 residues. Trimming took off 8 bases at V and 3 bases at J, with 7 bases between the two ends. Per germline, CDR1 MNHEY and CDR2 SVGAGI. The sample comes from a study of cytomegalovirus exposure and HLA in healthy donors. Study overall: Assignment to the Caucasian-associated ancestry cluster applied to about 80% of the roughly 410 genotyped donors.

Study observations and caveats: According to reports, the classifier identified cytomegalovirus status with high specificity and sensitivity. Follow-up analysis seemed to connect common viral pathogens with several of the most significant clusters identified.

The sequenced sample consisted of PBMCs. The chain joins TRBV6-5 to TRBJ2-2; D is undetermined. The TCR comes from a woman between 50 and 59 years old in good health and CMV-seropositive. In DNA form, the CDR3 reads TGTGCCAGCTGCTATGACACCGGGGAGCTGTTTTTT. This codes for CASCYDTGELFF.